This entry features one T cell receptor (beta chain) sequence. No antigen is known for it. The CDR3 runs to 15 residues. With 2 bases removed from V and 12 bases from J, the gap between germline ends came to 21 bases. Germline-derived CDR1 and CDR2 are SGHKS and YYEKEE (reference sequence). These data are taken from a study of T cell repertoires in cytomegalovirus infection. About the research overall: Both a matching HLA type and CMV infection were indicated by public TCR beta signatures. Notes on the study in general: Dominant in the ex vivo response were TCR beta clonotypes restricted by HLA-C and specific for CMV. Cumulative frequency of public TCR beta families picked out carriers of CMV plus the relevant HLA.

TCRdb processed the reads anew with MiXCR; each CDR3 protein has one entry. This table has hundreds of thousands of distinct CDR3 sequences, roughly a third appearing once. This sequence joins TRBV5-5 and TRBJ2-1, with a possible D match to TRBD1 (6 bases). Sequencing used PBMCs. The receptor was isolated from a human donor in good health (CMV status not recorded). Some clones in this sample may be carry-over from other donors' samples. The CDR3 is CASSFMDSHPLRQFF. CDR3 nucleotides: TGTGCCAGCAGCTTCATGGACAGCCACCCGCTCAGGCAGTTCTTC.